A single sample is the source of the 20 T cell receptor beta chains below, sequenced in a study of long-term antiretroviral therapy in people with HIV. Run at survey level, the immunoSEQ assay was version v3.0. TCRdb's copy holds only in-frame clones and misses some; the assay was immunoSEQ multiplex PCR. The repertoire has 23,000 or so clones, 85% to 95% of them found once; the top ten carry around 9.6%. This sample comprised unsorted PBMCs, obtained 7.6 years after starting antiretroviral therapy. These receptors all stem from a woman aged 40 to 55 with HIV.

This chain connects TRBV5-4 to TRBJ2-1; TRBD2 matches 9 bases. Germline assignment: CDR1 SGHNT and CDR2 YYREEE (reference sequence). CDR3 length: 15 amino acids. The ends lost 5 bases at V and 7 bases at J; junction bases unmatched: 10. The CDR3 loop is CASSSQAGGTNEQFF. CDR3 nucleotides: TGTGCCAGCAGTAGTCAAGCGGGGGGCACAAATGAGCAGTTCTTC.

The chain joins TRBV27 to TRBJ2-3; D gene ambiguous. The germline CDR1 and CDR2 sequences are MNHEY and SMNVEV (reference sequence). The CDR3 extends over 13 amino acids. Trimming pared 4 bases from V and 2 bases from J, leaving 7 bases between. The CDR3 spells CASSSPYTDTQYF. The CDR3 bases are TGTGCCAGCAGTTCCCCCTACACAGATACGCAGTATTTT.

The table lists this clone with a count of one. The rearrangement links TRBV9 to TRBJ2-7; TRBD1 aligns across 8 bases. This CDR3 region has 15 residues. V lost 3 bases and J lost 6; bases outside the gene matches: 11. Germline assignment: CDR1 SGDLS and CDR2 YYNGEE. The CDR3 protein is CASSATGVLTAEQYF. The CDR3, as DNA: TGTGCCAGCAGCGCGACAGGGGTTCTTACCGCCGAGCAGTACTTC.

The chain employs TRBV11-3 and TRBJ1-1; D unclear. CDR1 and CDR2 (germline): SGHNT, YENEEA. The CDR3 extends over 14 amino acids. Trimming removed 3 bases from V and 5 bases from J, with 13 bases in between. DNA for the CDR3: TGTGCCAGCAGCTTGCATATGGTAAGGACTGAAGCTTTCTTT. It translates to CASSLHMVRTEAFF.

This clone has only a few counts. The V gene is TRBV9, the J gene TRBJ1-3; 9 nucleotides match TRBD1. Germline lookup yields CDR1 SGDLS and CDR2 YYNGEE. This CDR3 is built from 14 residues. V shed 4 bases, J shed 4 bases, and the junction held 3 bases outside the gene matches. The CDR3 sequence is CASSTTGGGNTIYF. The DNA for the CDR3 is TGTGCCAGCAGCACGACAGGGGGAGGAAACACCATATATTTT.

A single count supports this clone. V and J are TRBV5-1 and TRBJ2-3; D is possibly TRBD1 (5 bases). The length of the CDR3 is 15 residues. Deletions cut 0 bases from V and 2 bases from J, with 10 bases between. Germline assignment: CDR1 SGHRS and CDR2 YFSETQ. The CDR3 bases are TGCGCCAGCAGCTTGGAGGGCAGGGACACAGATACGCAGTATTTT. The encoded protein is CASSLEGRDTDTQYF.

The rearrangement uses TRBV6-5 and TRBJ2-5, with D possibly being TRBD1 (7 bases). The V end was cut by 4 bases, the J end by 4 bases, with 16 bases between. The germline V gene encodes CDR1 MNHEY and CDR2 SVGAGI. The CDR3 length is 15 residues. Written as DNA, the CDR3 is TGTGCCAGCAGTTCTCAGACAGGGAGGCGAGAGACCCAGTACTTC. Residues: CASSSQTGRRETQYF.

This chain joins TRBV7-2 and TRBJ1-2; tentative D call: TRBD1 (5 bases). V shed 6 bases and J shed 4 bases, with 15 bases lying between them. The CDR3 is 14 amino acids. The germline CDR1 and CDR2 sequences are SGHTA and FQGNSA. The CDR3 here is CASRPSQGTYGYTF. The CDR3 bases are TGTGCCAGCAGACCCTCCCAGGGTACCTATGGCTACACCTTC.

The rearrangement links TRBV18 to TRBJ2-6; 7 bases fit TRBD1. CDR3 length equals 18 residues. Germline-derived CDR1 and CDR2 are KGHSH and LQKENI. V lost 3 bases and J lost 1; bases outside the gene matches: 9. The CDR3 nucleotides read TGTGCCAGCTCACCGAACAGGGGAATTGTGTCTGGGGCCAACGTCCTGACTTTC. It translates to CASSPNRGIVSGANVLTF. The variable domain in full, completed from reference TRBV18 and TRBJ2-6, reads NAGVMQNPRHLVRRRGQEARLRCSPMKGHSHVYWYRQLPEEGLKFMVYLQKENIIDESGMPKERFSAEFPKEGPSILRIQQVVRGDSAAYFCASSPNRGIVSGANVLTFGAGSRLTVL.

This clone was seen a single time. The chain links TRBV18 to TRBJ1-4, with D perhaps matching TRBD1 (5 bases). The germline V and J ends were trimmed by 1 base and 4 bases, with 7 bases remaining between them. Germline CDR1 is KGHSH and CDR2 is LQKENI. The CDR3 is made up of 14 amino acids. The CDR3 DNA follows: TGTGCCAGCTCACCACAAGGGGTTAATGAAAAACTGTTTTTT. Translation gives CASSPQGVNEKLFF.

V usage is TRBV2 and J usage is TRBJ2-5; 10 nucleotides align to TRBD1. V was pared by 6 bases and J by 1 base, with 14 bases of the junction left unmatched. Germline CDR1 reads SNHLY; CDR2 reads FYNNEI. This CDR3 is 18 amino acids long. The chain's CDR3 is CASRPRGTGVVLQETQYF. CDR3 nucleotide sequence: TGTGCCAGCAGACCCCGGGGGACAGGGGTGGTTCTCCAAGAGACCCAGTACTTC.

This clone was recorded once. This rearrangement joins TRBV10-3 to TRBJ2-2, with TRBD2 matching over 11 bases. This CDR3 region has 15 residues. Germline CDR1 reads ENHRY; CDR2 reads SYGVKD. V trimming: 6 bases; J trimming: 4 bases; junction bases outside the gene matches: 4. In DNA form, the CDR3 reads TGTGCCATCAGCAATAGCGGGGGGGCCACCGGGGAGCTGTTTTTT. This translates into CAISNSGGATGELFF.

This clone is a singleton in its sample. This chain uses TRBV6-5 with TRBJ2-7, with TRBD1 matching over 10 bases. This CDR3 region has 11 residues. CDR1 MNHEY and CDR2 SVGAGI come from the germline V gene. J lost 11 bases, V lost 6 bases, and 4 bases had no gene match. The CDR3 nucleotides are TGTGCCAGCAGGAGCGGACAGGGGGAGTACTTC. Encoded protein: CASRSGQGEYF.

This clone was detected once. The J gene is TRBJ1-3, the V gene TRBV19, with TRBD1 matching over 8 bases. Germline CDR1 is LNHDA and CDR2 is SQIVND (reference sequence). J gave up 0 bases and V 9 bases, and 10 bases lay outside the gene matches. The CDR3 has 16 residues. The CDR3 sequence is CASQDAGGASGNTIYF. The CDR3 region has the DNA TGTGCCAGCCAAGACGCAGGGGGCGCCTCTGGAAACACCATATATTTT.

The rearrangement links TRBV29-1 to TRBJ1-2; possibly TRBD1 for D (5 bases). V dropped 7 bases and J dropped 4 bases, with 13 bases sitting between them. This CDR3 is built from 12 residues. The germline V gene encodes CDR1 SQVTM and CDR2 ANQGSEA. Here the CDR3 reads CSDLGAAYGYTF. The CDR3 bases are TGCAGCGATTTAGGGGCAGCCTATGGCTACACCTTC.

The rearrangement links TRBV7-2 to TRBJ1-5; 7 positions agree with TRBD1. V lost 1 base and J lost 2; bases outside the gene matches: 2. The CDR3 extends over 15 amino acids. From germline, CDR1 is SGHTA and CDR2 FQGNSA. The DNA for the CDR3 is TGTGCCAGCAGCTTAGAGGGGGCAGGCAATCAGCCCCAGCATTTT. It specifies CASSLEGAGNQPQHF.

This chain links TRBV10-3 with TRBJ1-6; 7 positions match TRBD1. The germline gives CDR1 ENHRY, CDR2 SYGVKD. V shed 11 bases and J 7 bases; nucleotides not matched to a gene: 5. CDR3 length: 12 residues. CDR3 sequence: CALGGQNSPLHF. The DNA of the CDR3 is TGTGCCCTAGGGGGACAGAATTCACCCCTCCACTTT.

The chain joins TRBV19 to TRBJ1-1, with D perhaps TRBD1 (5 bases). This CDR3 contains 14 residues. From germline, CDR1 is LNHDA and CDR2 SQIVND (reference sequence). V lost 7 bases and J lost 1, with 13 bases in between. The CDR3 region is CASTPWDPNTEAFF. CDR3 nucleotide sequence: TGTGCCAGTACCCCTTGGGACCCGAACACTGAAGCTTTCTTT.

The rearrangement joins TRBV15 to TRBJ1-3, with a tentative D call TRBD1 (5 bases). This CDR3 comprises 14 residues. V was trimmed by 6 bases and J by 0 bases, leaving 9 bases between them. Germline lookup yields CDR1 LNHNV and CDR2 YYDKDF (reference sequence). CDR3 nucleotides: TGTGCCACCAGGGCGAGGGGCTCTGGAAACACCATATATTTT. It specifies CATRARGSGNTIYF.

The chain carries TRBV5-1 and TRBJ2-2, with D unresolved. CDR3 length equals 17 residues. Trimming removed 4 bases at V and 1 base at J, with 17 bases between. Germline V CDR1 and CDR2: SGHRS, YFSETQ. DNA of the CDR3: TGCGCCAGCAGCCCCCTCATTTCGGCTAGGAACACCGGGGAGCTGTTTTTT. It is translated as CASSPLISARNTGELFF.